These T cell receptor beta chains were read from a single sample in a study of blood T cells in healthy people across ages. TCRdb analysed the 5' RACE reads with MiXCR anew, one entry per CDR3 protein. The data hold 380,000 or so distinct CDR3 sequences, with approximately 52% observed a single time. The specimen was blood. The receptor source for this set is a man aged 60-69 years in good health. The CDR3 runs from the conserved cysteine through the conserved F or W. The order of the fields is V gene, CDR3 protein.

TRBV12-5 CASGVGTKGTDTQYF
TRBV20-1 CSASTTGTGNTIYF
TRBV20-1 CSARGSGGAYNEQFF
TRBV29-1 CSANLAGDSYEQYF
TRBV20-1 CSARAPGGSSSEAFF
TRBV5-5 CASSLATTIYEQYF
TRBV2 CASTLDRGSYNEQFF
TRBV11-3 CASSSGLAPQGDTQYF
TRBV20-1 CSARVLGGTVYNEQFF
TRBV20-1 CSARDRANEQYF
TRBV19 CASSIGEDSDTQYF
TRBV20-1 CSARGGTYGYTF
TRBV12-3/TRBV12-4 CASSYQVARGYTF
TRBV7-2 CASSPQNTGELFF
TRBV5-1 CASSLGDPGQLYGYTF
TRBV20-1 CSASGQLLYSNQPQHF
TRBV4-2 CASSQDRGGLETQYF
TRBV7-2 CASSPSGRESFEQYF
TRBV29-1 CSYRGNNQETQYF
TRBV12-3/TRBV12-4 CASTLRGDEQYF
TRBV5-1 CASSFLGRGSSGANVLTF
TRBV5-1 CASSLSGGLEEQYF
TRBV12-3/TRBV12-4 CASSAGLVGNNEQFF
TRBV2 CASSPRGGDRNEQFF
TRBV9 CASSQDEPYEQYF
TRBV20-1 CSAPGQGWSQPQHF
TRBV7-2 CASSPQWGQGSYEQYF
TRBV21-1 CASSRGRPPQETQYF
TRBV7-2 CASSPRRRQETQYF
TRBV5-1 CASRPILAGLDNEQFF
TRBV4-1 CASSQDRVSPHDEQFF
TRBV7-3 CASSEGYEQFF
TRBV5-1 CASSSSTSGDNEQYF
TRBV2 CASSVMMETQYF
TRBV12-3/TRBV12-4 CASSFVVQGNNYGYTF
TRBV4-2 CASSPGQDYEQYF
TRBV25-1 CASSPGTSGGLFF
TRBV25-1 CASSELLLSSYNGQYF
TRBV28 CASSSSGRGNSPLHF
TRBV12-3/TRBV12-4 CASSLAPAGPLRTDTQYF
TRBV5-1 CASSLGLAGASYQETQYF
TRBV27 CASSLSVRAAEAFF
TRBV28 CASSRMHAWEKLFF
TRBV2 CASGKMGGSYNEQFF
TRBV9 CASSLTSYGYTF
TRBV20-1 CSARERTGGEQYF
TRBV20-1 CSARDRGGAGEELFF
TRBV9 CASSVAASVHEQFF
TRBV20-1 CSAGAASHEQYF
TRBV2 CASRGTGQLYGYTF
TRBV12-3/TRBV12-4 CASKRAVRGPSGANVLTF